This TCR beta chain was recorded in a study of graft-versus-host responses after intestinal transplantation. Study as a whole: Tacrolimus plus steroids were given to all recipients for about 3 years, preceded by anti-thymocyte globulin induction. Study-wide points: GvH clones appeared in recipient marrow, some first in ileum or blood.

Repertoires were generated with immunoSEQ multiplex PCR, while TCRdb's copy carries only in-frame clones and drops some. Of some 81,000 clones in the sample, about 88% were seen once. With respect to this clone: Its antigen is currently unknown.

The V segment lost 5 bases and the J segment 2 bases; nucleotides outside the gene matches: 9. Germline V gene data show CDR1 as MDHEN and CDR2 as SYDVKM. This CDR3 spans 16 amino acids. V and J are TRBV28 and TRBJ2-3, with 8 bases lining up with TRBD1. The sequenced sample was unstimulated CD4+ T cells sorted from spleen or lymph node cells, obtained before intestinal transplant. The sequence came from a human donor who received an intestinal transplant. The CDR3 reads CASSPQTGAPTDTQYF. CDR3 nucleotides: TGTGCCAGCAGTCCACAGACAGGGGCCCCCACAGATACGCAGTATTTT.